Listed below are T cell receptor beta chains from one sample, sequenced in a study of cytomegalovirus exposure and HLA in healthy donors. Generated by immunoSEQ multiplex PCR, the TCRdb table keeps only in-frame clones and is missing some. The repertoire consists of some 130,000 clones, with around three quarters occurring once and the leading ten covering 4.8%. The sequencing input was PBMCs. The receptors shown here come from a man aged 25-45 years in good health. Both conserved end residues are part of each CDR3. A D gene is named only where the DNA matches it firmly. Clone size is shown for a subset of rows, as once, few, many or a class of expanded clone.

V gene: TRBV27; D gene: TRBD2; clone size: .; J gene: TRBJ2-3; CDR3 protein: CASSYGLAPDTQYF; CDR3 DNA: TGTGCCAGCAGCTACGGACTAGCACCAGATACGCAGTATTTT
V gene: TRBV29-1; D gene: TRBD2; clone size: .; J gene: TRBJ2-1; CDR3 protein: CSVEPGTSGRAFEVQFF; CDR3 DNA: TGCAGCGTCGAACCAGGGACTAGCGGGAGGGCCTTCGAAGTGCAGTTCTTC
V gene: TRBV27; D gene: .; clone size: .; J gene: TRBJ1-5; CDR3 protein: CASSPDGSGQPQHF; CDR3 DNA: TGTGCCAGCAGTCCTGACGGTTCGGGGCAGCCCCAGCATTTT
V gene: TRBV28; D gene: .; clone size: few; J gene: TRBJ1-2; CDR3 protein: CASSLGQIYGYTF; CDR3 DNA: TGTGCCAGCAGCCTAGGACAGATCTATGGCTACACCTTC
V gene: TRBV9; D gene: TRBD1; clone size: once; J gene: TRBJ2-3; CDR3 protein: CASSQQGGRLDTQYF; CDR3 DNA: TGTGCCAGCAGCCAACAGGGGGGTCGCCTCGATACGCAGTATTTT
V gene: TRBV18; D gene: TRBD1; clone size: .; J gene: TRBJ2-1; CDR3 protein: CASSYDPQGVGEQFF; CDR3 DNA: TGTGCCAGCTCATACGACCCACAGGGGGTCGGTGAGCAGTTCTTC
V gene: TRBV10-3; D gene: TRBD1; clone size: .; J gene: TRBJ1-2; CDR3 protein: CAARAGDRGNGYTF; CDR3 DNA: TGTGCCGCCAGAGCCGGGGACAGGGGAAACGGCTACACCTTC
V gene: TRBV6-5; D gene: TRBD1; clone size: .; J gene: TRBJ2-7; CDR3 protein: CASSPRGTANYEQYF; CDR3 DNA: TGTGCCAGCAGCCCCCGTGGGACAGCAAACTACGAGCAGTACTTC
V gene: TRBV19; D gene: .; clone size: .; J gene: TRBJ2-1; CDR3 protein: CASSLNRGGDEQFF; CDR3 DNA: TGTGCCAGTAGCCTAAACAGGGGCGGGGATGAGCAGTTCTTC
V gene: TRBV11-1; D gene: .; clone size: .; J gene: TRBJ1-3; CDR3 protein: CASSRQGYSGNTIYF; CDR3 DNA: TGTGCCAGCAGTCGTCAGGGCTACTCTGGAAACACCATATATTTT
V gene: TRBV9; D gene: TRBD1; clone size: .; J gene: TRBJ2-5; CDR3 protein: CASSWTGSLQETQYF; CDR3 DNA: TGTGCCAGCAGCTGGACAGGGAGCCTTCAAGAGACCCAGTACTTC
V gene: TRBV11-3; D gene: TRBD1; clone size: .; J gene: TRBJ2-3; CDR3 protein: CASSAQGARGDTQYF; CDR3 DNA: TGTGCCAGCAGCGCACAGGGGGCGAGGGGGGATACGCAGTATTTT
V gene: TRBV27; D gene: TRBD1; clone size: .; J gene: TRBJ1-2; CDR3 protein: CASSLDRGYGYTF; CDR3 DNA: TGTGCCAGCAGTTTGGACAGGGGCTATGGCTACACCTTC
V gene: TRBV7-9; D gene: .; clone size: .; J gene: TRBJ2-1; CDR3 protein: CASSLQQALNEQFF; CDR3 DNA: TGTGCCAGCAGCTTACAGCAGGCCCTAAATGAGCAGTTCTTC
V gene: TRBV29-1; D gene: TRBD2; clone size: .; J gene: TRBJ2-5; CDR3 protein: CSVEEGTSGIETQYF; CDR3 DNA: TGCAGCGTTGAAGAAGGGACTAGCGGGATAGAGACCCAGTACTTC
V gene: TRBV7-6; D gene: TRBD1; clone size: .; J gene: TRBJ2-1; CDR3 protein: CASRPQGGEQFF; CDR3 DNA: TGTGCCAGCAGACCACAGGGGGGCGAGCAGTTCTTC
V gene: TRBV19; D gene: TRBD2; clone size: .; J gene: TRBJ2-1; CDR3 protein: CASSLAGNNEQFF; CDR3 DNA: TGTGCCAGTAGTCTAGCGGGTAACAATGAGCAGTTCTTC
V gene: TRBV28; D gene: .; clone size: .; J gene: TRBJ2-1; CDR3 protein: CASSLFAEDNEQFF; CDR3 DNA: TGTGCCAGCAGTTTATTCGCGGAGGACAATGAGCAGTTCTTC
V gene: TRBV6-1; D gene: TRBD1; clone size: .; J gene: TRBJ2-1; CDR3 protein: CASSEPAGGFGEQFF; CDR3 DNA: TGTGCCAGCAGTGAACCCGCAGGGGGATTCGGTGAGCAGTTCTTC
V gene: TRBV19; D gene: TRBD2; clone size: .; J gene: TRBJ2-7; CDR3 protein: CASTIAGGPYEQYF; CDR3 DNA: TGTGCCAGTACGATAGCGGGAGGGCCCTACGAGCAGTACTTC
V gene: TRBV5-4; D gene: .; clone size: .; J gene: TRBJ2-1; CDR3 protein: CASSLGQGTYNEQFF; CDR3 DNA: TGTGCCAGCAGCTTGGGCCAGGGGACCTACAATGAGCAGTTCTTC
V gene: TRBV5-1; D gene: TRBD2; clone size: .; J gene: TRBJ2-1; CDR3 protein: CASSFGRTSGIYNEQFF; CDR3 DNA: TGCGCCAGCAGCTTCGGGAGGACTAGCGGGATATACAATGAGCAGTTCTTC
V gene: TRBV25-1; D gene: .; clone size: .; J gene: TRBJ1-4; CDR3 protein: CASSDGWRTNEKLFF; CDR3 DNA: TGTGCCAGCAGTGATGGGTGGAGGACTAATGAAAAACTGTTTTTT
V gene: TRBV29-1; D gene: .; clone size: once; J gene: TRBJ1-4; CDR3 protein: CSVSEATNEKLFF; CDR3 DNA: TGCAGCGTGAGCGAAGCAACTAATGAAAAACTGTTTTTT
V gene: TRBV7-2; D gene: TRBD2; clone size: few; J gene: TRBJ2-1; CDR3 protein: CASSGGWMTSGNEQFF; CDR3 DNA: TGTGCCAGCAGCGGTGGGTGGATGACTAGCGGTAATGAGCAGTTCTTC
V gene: TRBV27; D gene: TRBD1; clone size: .; J gene: TRBJ1-2; CDR3 protein: CASSPAGGSGYTF; CDR3 DNA: TGTGCCAGCAGTCCCGCAGGGGGCAGTGGCTACACCTTC
V gene: TRBV7-2; D gene: TRBD2; clone size: .; J gene: TRBJ2-2; CDR3 protein: CASSLALAGGRGELFF; CDR3 DNA: TGTGCCAGCAGCCTCGCGCTAGCGGGAGGGAGGGGGGAGCTGTTTTTT
V gene: TRBV18; D gene: .; clone size: .; J gene: TRBJ2-3; CDR3 protein: CASSPQLSSGRGTDTQYF; CDR3 DNA: TGTGCCAGCTCACCCCAACTTAGTTCTGGTCGTGGCACAGATACGCAGTATTTT
V gene: TRBV10-3; D gene: .; clone size: .; J gene: TRBJ2-7; CDR3 protein: CAISGPRPDRSRSYEQYF; CDR3 DNA: TGTGCCATCAGTGGACCACGGCCCGACAGGTCCCGCTCCTACGAGCAGTACTTC
V gene: TRBV6-5; D gene: .; clone size: .; J gene: TRBJ1-3; CDR3 protein: CASSFDSSGNTIYF; CDR3 DNA: TGTGCCAGCAGTTTCGACAGCTCTGGAAACACCATATATTTT
V gene: TRBV28; D gene: .; clone size: .; J gene: TRBJ2-1; CDR3 protein: CASRAGALGYNEQFF; CDR3 DNA: TGTGCCAGCAGGGCAGGGGCACTGGGCTACAATGAGCAGTTCTTC
V gene: TRBV27; D gene: TRBD2; clone size: .; J gene: TRBJ2-2; CDR3 protein: CASSRLAGPTGELFF; CDR3 DNA: TGTGCCAGCAGTCGACTAGCGGGACCAACCGGGGAGCTGTTTTTT
V gene: TRBV5-5; D gene: .; clone size: .; J gene: TRBJ2-6; CDR3 protein: CASSLLAGVGANVLTF; CDR3 DNA: TGTGCCAGCAGCTTACTGGCAGGTGTTGGGGCCAACGTCCTGACTTTC
V gene: TRBV30; D gene: .; clone size: .; J gene: TRBJ1-6; CDR3 protein: CAWSEGAAYNSPLHF; CDR3 DNA: TGTGCCTGGAGTGAGGGAGCAGCCTATAATTCACCCCTCCACTTT
V gene: TRBV28; D gene: .; clone size: .; J gene: TRBJ2-2; CDR3 protein: CASSLETGELFF; CDR3 DNA: TGTGCCAGCAGCCTAGAAACCGGGGAGCTGTTTTTT
V gene: TRBV6-5; D gene: TRBD2; clone size: .; J gene: TRBJ2-5; CDR3 protein: CASSLSSGQETQYF; CDR3 DNA: TGTGCCAGCAGTCTATCTAGCGGCCAAGAGACCCAGTACTTC
V gene: TRBV7-8; D gene: .; clone size: .; J gene: TRBJ1-2; CDR3 protein: CASSQVGGAQGKDYGYTF; CDR3 DNA: TGTGCCAGCAGCCAGGTCGGGGGGGCCCAAGGCAAAGACTATGGCTACACCTTC
V gene: TRBV5-1; D gene: .; clone size: .; J gene: TRBJ2-7; CDR3 protein: CASSPTGGRFTYEQYF; CDR3 DNA: TGCGCCAGCAGCCCAACCGGCGGAAGGTTCACCTACGAGCAGTACTTC
V gene: TRBV4-1; D gene: .; clone size: .; J gene: TRBJ2-1; CDR3 protein: CASSQLSGTHNEQFF; CDR3 DNA: TGCGCCAGCAGCCAACTTTCCGGGACTCACAATGAGCAGTTCTTC
V gene: TRBV4-2; D gene: .; clone size: .; J gene: TRBJ1-1; CDR3 protein: CASSQEAGRPYEAFF; CDR3 DNA: TGTGCCAGCAGCCAAGAGGCAGGGCGGCCCTATGAAGCTTTCTTT
V gene: TRBV28; D gene: .; clone size: .; J gene: TRBJ1-3; CDR3 protein: CASGGVVGNTIYF; CDR3 DNA: TGTGCCAGCGGAGGTGTCGTCGGAAACACCATATATTTT
V gene: TRBV7-9; D gene: .; clone size: .; J gene: TRBJ1-1; CDR3 protein: CASKGMTAEAFF; CDR3 DNA: TGTGCCAGCAAGGGGATGACCGCTGAAGCTTTCTTT